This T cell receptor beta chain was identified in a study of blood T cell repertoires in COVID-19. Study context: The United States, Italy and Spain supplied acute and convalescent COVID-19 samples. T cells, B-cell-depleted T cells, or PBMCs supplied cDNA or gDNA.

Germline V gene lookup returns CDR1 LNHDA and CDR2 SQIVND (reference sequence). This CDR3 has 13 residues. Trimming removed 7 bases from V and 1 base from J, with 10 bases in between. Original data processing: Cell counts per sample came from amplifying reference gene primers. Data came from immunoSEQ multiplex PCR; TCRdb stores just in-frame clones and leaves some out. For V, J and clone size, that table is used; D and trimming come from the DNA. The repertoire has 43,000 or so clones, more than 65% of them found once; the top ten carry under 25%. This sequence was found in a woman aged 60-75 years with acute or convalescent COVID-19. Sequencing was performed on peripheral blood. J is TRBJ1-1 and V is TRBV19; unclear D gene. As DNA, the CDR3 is TGTGCCAGTATCCTGTCGGGGAACACTGAAGCTTTCTTT. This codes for CASILSGNTEAFF. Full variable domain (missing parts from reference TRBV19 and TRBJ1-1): DGGITQSPKYLFRKEGQNVTLSCEQNLNHDAMYWYRQDPGQGLRLIYYSQIVNDFQKGDIAEGYSVSREKKESFPLTVTSAQKNPTAFYLCASILSGNTEAFFGQGTRLTVV.